The entry below describes one T cell receptor beta chain. What it binds is unknown. The source of the sample is a study of T cells in Graves' hyperthyroidism and ophthalmopathy. Study observations and caveats: Prediction of ophthalmopathy progression came a median around 6.5 months pre-onset. Ophthalmopathy and stable hyperthyroidism were separated by a 13 V-J model.

Ophthalmopathy patients all had a Clinical Activity Score of at least 3, a NOSPECS grade of at least 4 and disease under 3 months old. Uncontrolled infection, other autoimmune disease, pregnancy or lactation disqualified patients from enrolment. Trimming removed 8 bases at V and 1 base at J, with 11 bases between. This CDR3 has 13 residues. CDR1 and CDR2 (germline): MNHEY, SVGAGI. TCR beta CDR3 region amplification was performed from RNA transcripts. A first-round RT-PCR of the TCR CDR3 used the HTBI primer set. TCRdb independently ran MiXCR on the multiplex PCR reads; one entry per CDR3 protein. The profile shows over 500,000 distinct CDR3 sequences, approximately 16% of them singletons.

The chain combines TRBV6-5 with TRBJ1-1, with D unclear. The origin of this receptor is a woman in her thirties with Graves' ophthalmopathy. The sequenced material came from blood. In DNA, the CDR3 is TGTGCCAGCGCCCGGAAGGGGAACACTGAAGCTTTCTTT. This gives the protein CASARKGNTEAFF.